The clone carrying this T cell receptor (beta chain) was seen a handful of times. Its antigen remains unknown. The source of the sample is a study of early T cells in non-severe SARS-CoV-2 infection. Individual cDNA molecules were tagged with unique molecular identifiers. MiXCR was run by TCRdb on the 5' RACE reads, yielding one entry per CDR3 protein. Among around 76,000 distinct CDR3 sequences listed, about 12% were seen once. The V gene's germline CDR1 is SGHNT and CDR2 YYREEE (reference sequence). Trimming cost V 3 bases and J 0 bases; bases outside gene matches: 3. This CDR3 contains 15 residues. Study-wide results and caveats: Lookups in VDJdb leaned toward anti-spike CD8 responses and missed private and CD4 specificities.

The gene calls are TRBV5-4 and TRBJ2-1; 7 bases fit TRBD2. The source material was whole blood. This receptor was taken from an adult who was a healthcare worker with PCR-confirmed SARS-CoV-2 infection or an uninfected control (not recorded which). CDR3: CASSSGRNSYNEQFF. In DNA form, the CDR3 reads TGTGCCAGCAGCTCCGGGAGGAACTCCTACAATGAGCAGTTCTTC.